This T cell receptor (beta chain) came from a study of PD-1 blockade in mismatch repair-deficient tumors. Germline values: CDR1 SGHDT, CDR2 YYEEEE. CDR3 length equals 14 residues. V was trimmed by 0 bases and J by 13 bases, leaving 19 bases between them. Mismatch repair deficiency was confirmed in all patients, by PCR or immunohistochemistry. A few pembrolizumab responders had their TCRs sequenced. Generated by immunoSEQ multiplex PCR, the TCRdb table keeps only in-frame clones and is missing some. The table records some 100,000 clones, 82% of them present only once. The source material was peripheral blood, sampled approximately 36 weeks after starting pembrolizumab. This receptor was obtained from an adult with mismatch repair-deficient cancer. This chain uses TRBV5-6 with TRBJ1-2; D not certain. The CDR3 DNA reads as TGTGCCAGCAGCTTGGAACAGAGTCCCTTCCTAACCACCTTC. Translated, it gives CASSLEQSPFLTTF.